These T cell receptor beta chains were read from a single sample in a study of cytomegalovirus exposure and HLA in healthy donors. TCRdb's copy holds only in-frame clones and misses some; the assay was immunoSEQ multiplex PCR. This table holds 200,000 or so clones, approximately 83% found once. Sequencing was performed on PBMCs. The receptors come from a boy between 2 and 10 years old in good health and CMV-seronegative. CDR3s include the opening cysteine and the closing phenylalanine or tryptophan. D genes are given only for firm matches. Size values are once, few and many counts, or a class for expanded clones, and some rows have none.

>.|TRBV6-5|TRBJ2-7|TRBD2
TGTGCCAGCCGAACCATAGCGGGGGGTTACGAGCAGTACTTC
CASRTIAGGYEQYF
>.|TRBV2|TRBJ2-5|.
TGTGCCAGCAGGGGACAACCACAAGAGACCCAGTACTTC
CASRGQPQETQYF
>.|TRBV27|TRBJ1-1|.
TGTGCCAGCAGTTTTGGGCCGAACACTGAAGCTTTCTTT
CASSFGPNTEAFF
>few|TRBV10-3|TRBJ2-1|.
TGTGCCATCAGTGATGTTGGCAGGGCCCAGAGCTCCTACAATGAGCAGTTCTTC
CAISDVGRAQSSYNEQFF
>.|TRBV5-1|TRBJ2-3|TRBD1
TGCGCCAGCAAGTTGACAGGGGGAACGGATACGCAGTATTTT
CASKLTGGTDTQYF
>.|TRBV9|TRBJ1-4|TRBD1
TGTGCCAGCAGCGTAGAGGGGACAGCTTATGAAAAACTGTTTTTT
CASSVEGTAYEKLFF
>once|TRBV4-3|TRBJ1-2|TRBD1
TGCGCCAGCAGCCAAGATCGAGGACAGGGTTATGGCTACACCTTC
CASSQDRGQGYGYTF
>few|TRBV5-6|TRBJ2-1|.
TGTGCCAGCAGCTATAATGGCAGGTACAATGAGCAGTTCTTC
CASSYNGRYNEQFF
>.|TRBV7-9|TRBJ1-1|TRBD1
TGTGCCAGCACCCAGACAGGGGACCTCAGCATCGACACTGAAGCTTTCTTT
CASTQTGDLSIDTEAFF
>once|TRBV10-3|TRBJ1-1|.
TGCGCCAGCGAAAACGGGGACACTGAAGCTTTCTTT
CASENGDTEAFF
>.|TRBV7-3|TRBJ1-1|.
TGTGCCAGCAGCTTTAGCCCAAACACTGAAGCTTTCTTT
CASSFSPNTEAFF
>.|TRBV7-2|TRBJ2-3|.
TGTGCCAGCAGCGGGCGAGGGGGGGGCCCAGATACGCAGTATTTT
CASSGRGGGPDTQYF
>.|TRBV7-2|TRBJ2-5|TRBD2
TGTGCCAGCAGCTTAGCGCCCCGCGGGGGGACGGGGGAGACCCAGTACTTC
CASSLAPRGGTGETQYF
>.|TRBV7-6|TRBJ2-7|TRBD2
TGTGCCAGCAGCTTTGGGCGGGCTAGCGGGGGGAAGACCTACGAGCAGTACTTC
CASSFGRASGGKTYEQYF
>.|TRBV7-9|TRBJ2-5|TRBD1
TGTTCCAGCAGCTCTGGGACAGAAGAGACCCAGTACTTC
CSSSSGTEETQYF
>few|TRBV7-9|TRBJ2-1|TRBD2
TGTGCCAGCAGGTTAAGCGGGGGAGATTACAATGAGCAGTTCTTC
CASRLSGGDYNEQFF
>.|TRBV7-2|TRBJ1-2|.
TGTGCCAGCAGCTTGGGGGGAGCGGGCTCTAACTATGGCTACACCTTC
CASSLGGAGSNYGYTF
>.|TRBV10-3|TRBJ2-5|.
TGTGCCACCAAACATCCCGGGGAAGAGACCCAGTACTTC
CATKHPGEETQYF
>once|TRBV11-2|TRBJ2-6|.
TGTGCCAGCAGGCCCGGGGGGGCCAACGTCCTGACTTTC
CASRPGGANVLTF
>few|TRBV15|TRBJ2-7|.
TGTGCCACCAGCAGACCAGGGTTGGGAACAGCCCACGAGCAGTACTTC
CATSRPGLGTAHEQYF
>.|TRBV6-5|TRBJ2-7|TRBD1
TGTGCCAGCAGTTACTCATCACAGGGGGCCTCCTACGAGCAGTACTTC
CASSYSSQGASYEQYF
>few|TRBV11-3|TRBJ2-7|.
TGTGCCAGCGGGCGTAGTTGGAGAAGAGGGTACGAGCAGTACTTC
CASGRSWRRGYEQYF
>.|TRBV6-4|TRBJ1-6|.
TGTTCCCTCCAGGGGATCAGGAATTCACCCCTCCACTTT
CSLQGIRNSPLHF
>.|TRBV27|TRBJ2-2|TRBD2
TGTGCCAGCAGTTTATCGTACGGGGGGGGCACCGGGGAGCTGTTTTTT
CASSLSYGGGTGELFF
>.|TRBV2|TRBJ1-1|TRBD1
TGTGCCAGCGTACAGGGACAGGAGGCTTTCTTT
CASVQGQEAFF
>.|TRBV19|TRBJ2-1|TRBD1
TGTGCCAGTAGTGTCCGACAGGGGACGGATGAGCAGTTCTTC
CASSVRQGTDEQFF
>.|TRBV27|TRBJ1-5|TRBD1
TGTGCCAGCAGTCAACAGGGGAATCAGCCCCAGCATTTT
CASSQQGNQPQHF
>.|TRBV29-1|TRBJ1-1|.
TGCAGCGTTGAGAAACTGTTGAGCACTGAAGCTTTCTTT
CSVEKLLSTEAFF
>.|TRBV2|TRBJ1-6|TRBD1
TGTGCCAGCAGTGGAGGACAGGGTAATGTTTCACCCCTCCACTTT
CASSGGQGNVSPLHF
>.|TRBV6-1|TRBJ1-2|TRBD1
TGTGCCAGCAGTCGGGACAGGGTTAACTATGGCTACACCTTC
CASSRDRVNYGYTF
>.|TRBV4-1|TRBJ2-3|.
TGCGCCAGCAGCCAAGATTATTCCGCAACTGCTGGGAGTACCGATACGCAGTATTTT
CASSQDYSATAGSTDTQYF
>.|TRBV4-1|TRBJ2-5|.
TGCGCCAGCAGCCAGAAGACTAGTGGGGAGACCCAGTACTTC
CASSQKTSGETQYF
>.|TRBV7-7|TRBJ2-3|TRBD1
TGTGCTAGCAGCCGAGGGACAGGGGGCGCAGATACGCAGTATTTT
CASSRGTGGADTQYF
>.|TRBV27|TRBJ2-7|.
TGTGCCAGCAGCCCCGGTGCAGGGGCCGACGAGCAGTACTTC
CASSPGAGADEQYF
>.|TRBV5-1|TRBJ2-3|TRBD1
TGCGCCAGCAAGGACGCGGACAGGGCCACAGATACGCAGTATTTT
CASKDADRATDTQYF
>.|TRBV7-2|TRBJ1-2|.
TGTGCCAGCAGCTCACCCCCGACAAGAACCGGCTACACCTTC
CASSSPPTRTGYTF
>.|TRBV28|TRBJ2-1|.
TGTGCCAGCAGTACCGTGGGCCGCTACCTCTACAATGAGCAGTTCTTC
CASSTVGRYLYNEQFF
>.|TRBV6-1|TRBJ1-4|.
TGTGCCAGCAGTTTAACGTCCTTAGCAGAAAAACTGTTTTTT
CASSLTSLAEKLFF
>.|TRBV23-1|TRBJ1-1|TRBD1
TGCGCCAGCAGTCAGGTTTACAGGGGCGAGAACACTGAAGCTTTCTTT
CASSQVYRGENTEAFF
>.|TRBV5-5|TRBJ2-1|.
TGTGCCAGCAGCTTGAGGAGGGACAATGAGCAGTTCTTC
CASSLRRDNEQFF
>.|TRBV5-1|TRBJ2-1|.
TGCGCCAGCAGCTTAGTACCCGGGGGGCCCCTCAATGAGCAGTTCTTC
CASSLVPGGPLNEQFF
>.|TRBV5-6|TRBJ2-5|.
TGTGCCAGCAGCTTGTTGATCGGGGAAGTCCCAGAGACCCAGTACTTC
CASSLLIGEVPETQYF
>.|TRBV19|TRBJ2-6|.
TGTGCCAGTAGTATGTTAGGGGAAGGGGCCAACGTCCTGACTTTC
CASSMLGEGANVLTF
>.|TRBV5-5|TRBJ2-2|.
TGTGCCAGCAGCCTCAGACAGCTCAGAAACACCGGGGAGCTGTTTTTT
CASSLRQLRNTGELFF
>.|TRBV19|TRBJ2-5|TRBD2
TGTGCCAGTAGCCGGACTAGCGGGGTCCGGGAGACCCAGTACTTC
CASSRTSGVRETQYF
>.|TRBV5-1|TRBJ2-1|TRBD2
TGCGCCAGCACCCCCTTCGTCACTAGCGGCATTTACAATGAGCAGTTCTTC
CASTPFVTSGIYNEQFF
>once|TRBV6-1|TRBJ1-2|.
TGTGCCAGCAGGTCGACAGTCGGCTATGGCTACACCTTC
CASRSTVGYGYTF
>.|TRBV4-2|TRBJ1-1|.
TGTGCCAGCAGCCAAGTCGGCGGGGAAGGGGTTGAAGCTTTCTTT
CASSQVGGEGVEAFF
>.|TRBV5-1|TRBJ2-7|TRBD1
TGCGCCAGCAGCGCTTCGACAGGGCCTCCATACGAGCAGTACTTC
CASSASTGPPYEQYF
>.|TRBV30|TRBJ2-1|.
TGTGCCTGGGATGACTTAAACAATGAGCAGTTCTTC
CAWDDLNNEQFF
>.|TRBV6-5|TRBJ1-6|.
TGTGCCAGCCGACAGATCTATAATTCACCCCTCCACTTT
CASRQIYNSPLHF
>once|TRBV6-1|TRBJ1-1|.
TGTGCCAGCAGCCCGACAGTTAACACTGAAGCTTTCTTT
CASSPTVNTEAFF